This T cell receptor (beta chain) derives from a study of cytomegalovirus exposure and HLA in healthy donors. Use of 60 Vbeta and 13 Jbeta primers characterized the PCR. The table came from immunoSEQ multiplex PCR; TCRdb's copy has only in-frame clones and leaves some out. The data show about 160,000 clones, around 80% seen once. The TCR was taken from a male donor in good health and CMV-seropositive. The sample comprised PBMCs.

CDR3 residues: CASSRVQGANEKLFF. CDR3 bases: TGCGCCAGCAGCCGGGTCCAGGGGGCTAATGAAAAACTGTTTTTT. The chain carries TRBV4-1 and TRBJ1-4; 7 nucleotides align to TRBD1. CDR1 and CDR2 from the germline V gene are MGHRA and YSYEKL. V trimming: 4 bases; J trimming: 3 bases; junction bases outside the gene matches: 5. The length of the CDR3 is 15 residues.